This TCR beta chain emerged from a study of cytomegalovirus exposure and HLA in healthy donors. Findings and caveats of the study: Later genetic work tied a missense DCLRE1C variant to beta-chain V and J trimming. The authors confirmed in vitro that three CMV-associated chains were specific for CMV antigens.

Regarding this clone: Its target is unknown.

Among the donors, all were healthy bone marrow donors. PCR involved 60 Vbeta and 13 Jbeta primers. TCRdb's table, derived via immunoSEQ multiplex PCR, lists solely in-frame clones and lacks some. The repertoire holds around 130,000 clones, with 70% to 80% as singletons. Sequenced material: PBMCs. The source of this sequence is a woman aged 45-60 years in good health and CMV-seronegative.

The CDR3 is CASSNEAVNTEAFF. The CDR3 DNA reads as TGTGCCAGTAGTAACGAGGCAGTAAACACTGAAGCTTTCTTT. The rearrangement links TRBV19 to TRBJ1-1; D remains ambiguous. This CDR3 is built from 14 residues. Germline CDR1 reads LNHDA; CDR2 reads SQIVND (reference sequence). Trimming stripped 4 bases from V and 2 bases from J, with 11 bases between.